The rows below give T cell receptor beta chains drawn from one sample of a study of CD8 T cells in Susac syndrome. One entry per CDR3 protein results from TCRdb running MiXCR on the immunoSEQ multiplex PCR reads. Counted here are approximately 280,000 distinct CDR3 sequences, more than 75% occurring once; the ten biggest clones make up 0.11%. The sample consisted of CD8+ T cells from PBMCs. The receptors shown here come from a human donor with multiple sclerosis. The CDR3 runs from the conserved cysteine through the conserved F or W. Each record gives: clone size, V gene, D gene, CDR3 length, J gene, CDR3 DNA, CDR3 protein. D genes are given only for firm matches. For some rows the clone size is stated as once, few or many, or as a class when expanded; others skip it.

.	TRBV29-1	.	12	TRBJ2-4	TGCAGCGTTTTGGCAGGGGAGGGCATTCAGTACTTC	CSVLAGEGIQYF
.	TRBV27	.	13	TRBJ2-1	TGTGCCAGCACCCAGGACCTACACAATGAGCAGTTCTTC	CASTQDLHNEQFF
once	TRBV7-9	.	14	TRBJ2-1	TGTGCCACAGCCCCCCACGGAGCGACGGAGGAGCAGTTCTTC	CATAPHGATEEQFF
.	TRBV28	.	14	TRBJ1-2	TGTGCCAGCAGTTTGTCAGGGGCCAGCTATGGCTACACCTTC	CASSLSGASYGYTF
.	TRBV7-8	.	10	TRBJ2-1	TGTGCCAGCAGCTTGTCGGAGGTTCGCTTC	CASSLSEVRF
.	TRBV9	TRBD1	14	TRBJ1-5	TGTGCCAGCAGCGTGGGACAGTCTAATCAGCCCCAGCATTTT	CASSVGQSNQPQHF
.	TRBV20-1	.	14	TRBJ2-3	TGCAGTGCTAGAAGTTCCCCGGGCACAGATACGCAGTATTTT	CSARSSPGTDTQYF
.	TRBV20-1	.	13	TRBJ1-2	TGCAGTGCTAGAGAGTCGGCCAACTATGGCTACACCTTC	CSARESANYGYTF
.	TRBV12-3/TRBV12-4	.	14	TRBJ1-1	TGTGCCAGCAGTTTCGCAGGCGCTAACACTGAAGCTTTCTTT	CASSFAGANTEAFF
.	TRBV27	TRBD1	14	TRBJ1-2	TGTGCCAGCAGTGCCAGGGGGCCTAACTATGGCTACACCTTC	CASSARGPNYGYTF
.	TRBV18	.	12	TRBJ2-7	TGTGCCAGCTCACCACGGGAAAGCGAGCAGTACTTC	CASSPRESEQYF
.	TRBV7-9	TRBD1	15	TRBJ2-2	TGTGCCAGCAGACCCCCAGGGGGCAACACCGGGGAGCTGTTTTTT	CASRPPGGNTGELFF
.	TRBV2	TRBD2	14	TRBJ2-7	TGTGCCAGCAGTGTCACTAGCGGGAGGGTGCCGGAGTACTTC	CASSVTSGRVPEYF
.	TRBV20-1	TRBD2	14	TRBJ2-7	TGCAGTGCTGCACTAGGACTAGCGGAGTACGAGCAGTACTTC	CSAALGLAEYEQYF
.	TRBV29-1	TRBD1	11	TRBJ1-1	TGCAGTCACCCCACCGGGACAGGCCCATTCTTT	CSHPTGTGPFF
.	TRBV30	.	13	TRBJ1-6	TGTGCCTGGAGTGTAGGGGCGGGTTCACCCCTCCACTTT	CAWSVGAGSPLHF
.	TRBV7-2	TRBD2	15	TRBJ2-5	TGTGCCAGCAGCTTAGGGCGGGGGTTGTCGGAGACCCAGTACTTC	CASSLGRGLSETQYF
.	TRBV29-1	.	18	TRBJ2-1	TGCAGCGTGGGGACAAGGAAAATTAACAGGATTCCCTACAATGAGCAGTTCTTC	CSVGTRKINRIPYNEQFF
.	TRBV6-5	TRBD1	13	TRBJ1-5	TGTGCCAGCAGCCCCGGGACAGGACAGCCCCAGCATTTT	CASSPGTGQPQHF
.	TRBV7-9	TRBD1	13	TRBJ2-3	TGTGCCAGCAGCCCCCGGGACAGGGCCACGCAGTATTTT	CASSPRDRATQYF
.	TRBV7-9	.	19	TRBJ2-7	TGTGCCAGCAGCCCCTCAACCGATTCCACTACCAGTTCTTCCTACGAGCAGTACTTC	CASSPSTDSTTSSSYEQYF
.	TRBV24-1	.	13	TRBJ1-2	TGTGCCACAAGCGAAGGGTCGGGGTATGGCTACACCTTC	CATSEGSGYGYTF
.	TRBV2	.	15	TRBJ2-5	TGTGCCAGCTGGCCCGGGGGACTTCAACAAGAGACCCAGTACTTC	CASWPGGLQQETQYF
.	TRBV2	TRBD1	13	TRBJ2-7	TGTGCCAGCGGGGGACAGGGGGACTACGAGCAGTACTTC	CASGGQGDYEQYF
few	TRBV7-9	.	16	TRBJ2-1	TGTGCCAGCAGCCCACCTCCAACACCAAAATACAATGAGCAGTTCTTC	CASSPPPTPKYNEQFF
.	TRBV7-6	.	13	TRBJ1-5	TGTGCCAGCAGCTTCGGTAGCAATCAGCCCCAGCATTTT	CASSFGSNQPQHF
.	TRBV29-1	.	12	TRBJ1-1	TGCAGCGGAAGGGGCCTGAACACTGAAGCTTTCTTT	CSGRGLNTEAFF
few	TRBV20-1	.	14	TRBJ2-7	TGCAGTGCTAGAGATGGGGGGCTGGATGTCGAGCAGTACTTC	CSARDGGLDVEQYF
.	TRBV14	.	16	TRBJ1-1	TGTGCCAGCAGCCAAGAAGCAACAGGAAGGAACACTGAAGCTTTCTTT	CASSQEATGRNTEAFF
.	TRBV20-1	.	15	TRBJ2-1	TGCAGTGCGGATCGAACGGCAGGGGGGAACAATGAGCAGTTCTTC	CSADRTAGGNNEQFF
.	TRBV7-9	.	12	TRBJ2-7	TGTGCCAGCAGTGCACGGGGTACGGAGCAGTACTTC	CASSARGTEQYF
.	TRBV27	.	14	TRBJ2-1	TGTGCCAGCAGCCCCGGGTGGGGGCGGAATGAGCAGTTCTTC	CASSPGWGRNEQFF
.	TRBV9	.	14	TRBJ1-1	TGTGCCAGCAGCGTAGGGGTGTACCCCACTGAAGCTTTCTTT	CASSVGVYPTEAFF
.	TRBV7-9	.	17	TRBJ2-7	TGTGCCAGCAGCTTAATTAGGGGACACGATCTCTCCTACGAGCAGTACTTC	CASSLIRGHDLSYEQYF
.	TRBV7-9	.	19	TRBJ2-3	TGTGCCAGCAGCCCAACCCTCGCCACCTCCTCAGAACGCACAGATACGCAGTATTTT	CASSPTLATSSERTDTQYF
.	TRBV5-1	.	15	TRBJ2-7	TGCGCCAGCAGCGTCACCGGTGGGAAAGAAGACGAGCAGTACTTC	CASSVTGGKEDEQYF
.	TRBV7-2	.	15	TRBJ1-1	TGTGCCAGCAGCTTATTTGAGGGAAGACTCACTGAAGCTTTCTTT	CASSLFEGRLTEAFF
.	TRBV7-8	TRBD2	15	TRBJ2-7	TGTGCCAGCAGCTTCGGACTAGCGAGCTCCTACGAGCAGTACTTC	CASSFGLASSYEQYF
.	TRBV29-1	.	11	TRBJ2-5	TGCAGCGTTGTGAGCCATCCGGACCAGTACTTC	CSVVSHPDQYF
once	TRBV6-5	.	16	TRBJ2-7	TGTGCCAGCAGTTACACAGCCCAGACATGGATCTACGAGCAGTACTTC	CASSYTAQTWIYEQYF
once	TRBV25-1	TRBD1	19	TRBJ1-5	TGTGCCAGCAGTGAGTCCGGGACAGCCGGACCTTATAGCAATCAGCCCCAGCATTTT	CASSESGTAGPYSNQPQHF
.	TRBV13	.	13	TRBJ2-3	TGTGCCAGCAGCCCTGCGAGCACAGATACGCAGTATTTT	CASSPASTDTQYF
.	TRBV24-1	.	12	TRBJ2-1	TGTGCCACCAGTGATTTTGGGTCTGAGCAGTTCTTC	CATSDFGSEQFF
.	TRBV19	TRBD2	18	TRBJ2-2	TGTGCCAGTAGTAGGATTCGACTAGCGGGAGCCATCGCCGGGGAGCTGTTTTTT	CASSRIRLAGAIAGELFF
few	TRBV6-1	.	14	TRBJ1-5	TGTGCCAGCAGCCAGGCGGGCATCAATCAGCCCCAGCATTTT	CASSQAGINQPQHF
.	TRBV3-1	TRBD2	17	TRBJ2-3	TGTGCCAGCAGCCGGCTAGCGGGAGGAAGGGGCACAGATACGCAGTATTTT	CASSRLAGGRGTDTQYF
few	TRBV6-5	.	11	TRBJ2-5	TGTGCCAGCAGTTACGGGGGGTCCCAGTACTTC	CASSYGGSQYF
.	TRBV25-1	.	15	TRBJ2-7	TGTGCCAGCAGTGACCCAGGGGATGACCGGTACGAGCAGTACTTC	CASSDPGDDRYEQYF
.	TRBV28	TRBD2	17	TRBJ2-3	TGTGCCAGCAGTTTACCCCGGGGGACTAGCGGAGCAGCCACGCAGTATTTT	CASSLPRGTSGAATQYF
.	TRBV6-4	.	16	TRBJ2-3	TGTGCCAGCAACCCCCCGGGCCTCGGGCCCACAGATACGCAGTATTTT	CASNPPGLGPTDTQYF